Shown below are 19 T cell receptor beta chains from a single sample sequenced in a study of TIL therapy for anti-PD-1-resistant metastatic lung cancer. This was the immunoSEQ v3 assay. Method: immunoSEQ multiplex PCR; TCRdb's copy keeps in-frame clones and lacks some. The sample lists tens of thousands of clones, roughly 70% occurring once. Sample time point: pre-treatment sample, taken before nivolumab and TIL therapy. Sequenced here: blood, sampled at baseline. These receptors came from a person aged 25 to 80 with non-small cell lung cancer.

There are a few counts of this clone. V usage is TRBV28 and J usage is TRBJ1-5, with D perhaps matching TRBD1 (5 bases). This CDR3 is built from 14 residues. V was clipped by 10 bases and J by 0 bases, with 13 bases between them. Per the germline V gene, CDR1 is MDHEN and CDR2 is SYDVKM. The CDR3 reads CATTGTASNQPQHF. CDR3 nucleotides: TGTGCCACCACGGGGACTGCTAGCAATCAGCCCCAGCATTTT.

The V and J genes are TRBV12-2 and TRBJ2-3. TRBV12-2 is flagged as a pseudogene. The CDR3 has 15 amino acids. The CDR3 region is CASRLGRPSTDTQYF. In DNA form, the CDR3 reads TGTGCAAGTCGCTTAGGCCGCCCATCCACAGATACGCAGTATTTT.

In its sample, this clone was seen once. This chain uses TRBV11-2 with TRBJ1-4; 7 positions agree with TRBD1. The CDR3 length is 15 residues. Trimming cost V 2 bases and J 4 bases; bases outside gene matches: 4. CDR1 and CDR2 from the germline V gene are SGHAT and FQNNGV. CDR3 in DNA: TGTGCCAGCAGCTTAACAGGGGCAAATAATGAAAAACTGTTTTTT. It is translated as CASSLTGANNEKLFF.

V usage is TRBV28 and J usage is TRBJ2-3; D may be TRBD2 (7 bases). V was trimmed by 3 bases and J by 3 bases, leaving 13 bases between them. CDR1 is MDHEN and CDR2 is SYDVKM in the germline V gene. The CDR3 contains 15 residues. The CDR3 loop is CASSLWGGQTDTQYF. The DNA of the CDR3 is TGTGCCAGCAGTTTGTGGGGGGGCCAAACAGATACGCAGTATTTT.

This CDR3 is CASSQRIRDEQFF. CDR3 nucleotide sequence: TGTGCCAGCAGCCAACGGATTAGGGATGAGCAGTTCTTC. The chain uses TRBV14 and TRBJ2-1; D remains unclear. V was clipped by 2 bases and J by 8 bases, with 10 bases between them. CDR1 is SGHDN, CDR2 FVKESK, per germline. This CDR3 spans 13 amino acids.

The rearrangement uses TRBV6-6 and TRBJ2-7; the D gene is possibly TRBD1 (5 bases). Germline CDR1 is MNHNY and CDR2 is SVGAGI (reference sequence). The CDR3 runs to 11 residues. Between the trimmed V and J ends, which lost 5 bases and 6 bases, there was a span of 8 bases. The CDR3: CASSRQGEQYF. The CDR3 DNA sequence: TGTGCCAGCAGTCGCCAGGGCGAGCAGTACTTC.

This chain joins TRBV4-3 and TRBJ1-4; TRBD1 matches 7 bases. From germline, CDR1 is LGHNA and CDR2 YSLEER. The CDR3 sequence is 19 residues long. V shed 1 base, J shed 1 base, and the junction held 12 bases outside the gene matches. CDR3 DNA sequence: TGCGCCAGCAGCCAAGCTTTACCGGGACAGCGAGGAACTAATGAAAAACTGTTTTTT. It encodes CASSQALPGQRGTNEKLFF.

The CDR3 DNA reads TGTGCCAGCAGCCCTCCCGGCAGGGCGACGGAGACCCAGTACTTC. Its translation is CASSPPGRATETQYF. The chain employs TRBV9 and TRBJ2-5, with D possibly TRBD1 on 5 matching bases. Germline V CDR1 and CDR2: SGDLS, YYNGEE. With 4 bases removed from V and 5 bases from J, the gap between germline ends came to 18 bases. This CDR3 region has 15 residues.

The chain is built from TRBV5-4 and TRBJ2-7; possibly TRBD2 for D (6 bases). CDR3 size: 15 residues. V lost 4 bases and J 4 bases, leaving 18 bases between the germline ends. The V gene's germline CDR1 is SGHNT and CDR2 YYREEE (reference sequence). DNA for the CDR3: TGTGCCAGCAGCCCAAAGCAGGCGGGGCGGTACGAGCAGTACTTC. Amino acid sequence: CASSPKQAGRYEQYF.

This clone was counted a single time. This sequence joins TRBV5-1 and TRBJ2-5, with TRBD2 matching over 10 bases. The CDR3 is made up of 15 amino acids. The V gene end was trimmed by 0 bases and the J gene end by 5 bases; junction bases not matched to a gene: 4. CDR1 and CDR2 (germline): SGHRS, YFSETQ. The CDR3 spells CASSLASGGGETQYF. For the CDR3, the DNA is TGCGCCAGCAGCTTGGCTAGCGGGGGCGGGGAGACCCAGTACTTC. The full variable domain, completed using reference TRBV5-1 and TRBJ2-5, is KAGVTQTPRYLIKTRGQQVTLSCSPISGHRSVSWYQQTPGQGLQFLFEYFSETQRNKGNFPGRFSGRQFSNSRSEMNVSTLELGDSALYLCASSLASGGGETQYFGPGTRLLVL.

V and J are TRBV7-3 and TRBJ2-1, with 8 bases that match TRBD2. Germline V gene lookup returns CDR1 SGHTA and CDR2 FQGTGA. This CDR3 has 14 amino acids. With V trimmed by 5 bases and J by 6 bases, 6 bases remained unmatched. CDR3: CASSPGGTVNEQFF. The CDR3 nucleotides read TGTGCCAGCAGCCCGGGAGGGACCGTCAATGAGCAGTTCTTC.

This clone was counted only a few times. The CDR3 is CASSPDGYGYTF. In DNA form, the CDR3 reads TGTGCCAGCAGCCCCGACGGATATGGCTACACCTTC. V usage is TRBV6-5 and J usage is TRBJ1-2, with no clear D. Germline lookup yields CDR1 MNHEY and CDR2 SVGAGI. CDR3 length: 12 residues. Trimming shortened V by 6 bases and J by 5 bases, and 10 bases separated the two germline ends.

This chain joins TRBV2 and TRBJ1-3, with 8 bases fitting TRBD1. Germline assignment: CDR1 SNHLY and CDR2 FYNNEI. J lost 2 bases, V lost 6 bases, and 6 bases had no gene match. This CDR3 has 15 residues. DNA for the CDR3: TGTGCCAGCAGGGGGACGGACAGGGCTGGAAACACCATATATTTT. It specifies CASRGTDRAGNTIYF.

This clone was observed a handful of times. In DNA form, the CDR3 reads TGTGCCAGCAGCCCCGGACAGAATGAAAAACTGTTTTTT. Translating it yields CASSPGQNEKLFF. This chain links TRBV7-6 with TRBJ1-4; weak D call: TRBD1 (6 bases). The ends were cut back, 5 bases at V and 5 bases at J, with 9 bases in the middle. Germline values: CDR1 SGHVS, CDR2 FNYEAQ. The CDR3 runs to 13 residues.

This chain links TRBV27 with TRBJ1-4, with 11 bases matching TRBD1. Trimming took 6 bases from V and 3 from J; bases not matched to a gene: 6. CDR3 size: 16 residues. Germline CDR1 and CDR2: MNHEY and SMNVEV (reference sequence). CDR3 residues: CASSPGQGVSNEKLFF. The CDR3 coding sequence is TGTGCCAGCAGCCCGGGACAGGGGGTCTCTAATGAAAAACTGTTTTTT. Variable domain in full (rest from reference TRBV27 and TRBJ1-4): EAQVTQNPRYLITVTGKKLTVTCSQNMNHEYMSWYRQDPGLGLRQIYYSMNVEVTDKGDVPEGYKVSRKEKRNFPLILESPSPNQTSLYFCASSPGQGVSNEKLFFGSGTQLSVL.

This clone was detected only once. V usage is TRBV25-1 and J usage is TRBJ2-3; maybe TRBD2 (6 bases). This CDR3 is built from 15 residues. Trimming removed 2 bases at V and 0 bases at J, with 9 bases between. Germline lookup yields CDR1 MGHDK and CDR2 SYGVNS. The CDR3 loop reads CASSELAGSTDTQYF. The CDR3 coding sequence is TGTGCCAGCAGTGAACTCGCGGGAAGCACAGATACGCAGTATTTT.

The chain is built from TRBV19 and TRBJ1-1, with no clear D. V lost 4 bases to trimming and J lost 0 bases, with 12 bases between them. This CDR3 comprises 15 residues. Per germline, CDR1 LNHDA and CDR2 SQIVND (reference sequence). CDR3 region: CASSTLAGLNTEAFF. The CDR3 coding sequence is TGTGCCAGTAGTACCCTGGCAGGTCTGAACACTGAAGCTTTCTTT.

In DNA form, the CDR3 reads TGTGCCAGTAGTATGCAGGGGGTAACGGGAGAGACCCAGTACTTC. Residues: CASSMQGVTGETQYF. V is TRBV19 and J is TRBJ2-5; 7 bases map to TRBD1. The CDR3 runs to 15 residues. Germline V CDR1 and CDR2: LNHDA, SQIVND (reference sequence). V lost 3 bases to trimming and J lost 4 bases; unmatched junction nucleotides: 8.

There are a few counts of this clone. This chain uses TRBV5-1 with TRBJ2-2; D perhaps matches TRBD1 (6 bases). The ends were cut back, 0 bases at V and 13 bases at J, with 10 bases in the middle. This CDR3 is 12 amino acids long. Germline V lookup: CDR1 SGHRS, CDR2 YFSETQ. CDR3 sequence (DNA): TGCGCCAGCAGCTTGGTACGGACAGCGCTGTTTTTT. It specifies CASSLVRTALFF.